The entry below gives a single T cell receptor beta chain sequence along with its context. A multiplex PCR was run with 60 Vbeta primers and 13 Jbeta primers. The protocol was immunoSEQ multiplex PCR, while the TCRdb copy is restricted to in-frame clones and leaves out a portion. In the table there are some 65,000 clones, about 75% of which are singletons. This sample was taken from a study of cytomegalovirus exposure and HLA in healthy donors. V was cut by 8 bases and J by 1 base, with 14 bases left in between. Germline V gives CDR1 MNHEY, CDR2 SMNVEV (reference sequence). This CDR3 spans 14 amino acids.

The chain joins TRBV27 to TRBJ1-1; a possible D gene is TRBD1 (5 bases). This sequence originates from a woman aged 40 to 50 in good health and CMV-seropositive. The specimen sequenced was PBMCs. The CDR3 loop is CASSEGVRNTEAFF. DNA of the CDR3: TGTGCCAGCTCCGAAGGGGTGCGGAACACTGAAGCTTTCTTT.